This T cell receptor (beta chain) comes out of a study of graft-versus-host responses after intestinal transplantation. Study summary: Each transplant was multivisceral, liver-intestinal, or isolated intestinal. Findings and limits, study-wide: Recipient marrow contained GvH clones, some of which appeared first in ileum or blood. Graft-donor T cell macrochimerism coincided with high graft-versus-host to host-versus-graft clonal ratios in allografts.

As to this clone: Its antigen is not identified.

The ends were cut back, 0 bases at V and 4 bases at J, with 7 bases in the middle. There are 13 residues in the CDR3. Germline assignment: CDR1 SGHNT and CDR2 YYREEE (reference sequence). TCRdb keeps only in-frame clones here, not all; method: immunoSEQ multiplex PCR. The repertoire holds about 78,000 clones, with 87% as singletons. The sample consisted of unstimulated CD8+ T cells sorted from spleen or lymph node cells, taken before transplant. V is TRBV5-4 and J is TRBJ1-1, with a weak D call TRBD1 (5 bases). The source of this sequence is a human donor who was the organ donor for an intestinal transplant. In DNA form, the CDR3 reads TGTGCCAGCAGCTTGGATGGGGCCACTGAAGCTTTCTTT. Amino acid sequence: CASSLDGATEAFF.